This T cell receptor (beta chain) derives from a study of shared clonotypes between healthy human individuals. This clone was counted once. The CDR3 is 18 amino acids. V lost 6 bases to trimming and J lost 7 bases, with 27 bases between them. From germline, CDR1 is SNHLY and CDR2 FYNNEI. Data came from immunoSEQ multiplex PCR; TCRdb stores just in-frame clones and leaves some out. The repertoire holds roughly 2.5 million clones, with roughly nine tenths as singletons. Material: naive CD4+ T cells sorted from blood. Subset in this sample: CD45RA+ positively selected. The clonotype originates from a man between 18 and 35 years old in good health. The chain links TRBV2 to TRBJ1-4; TRBD1 is a possible D gene (5 bases). This CDR3 reads CASSAGDPGRLIGEKLFF. CDR3 DNA: TGTGCCAGCAGCGCCGGTGACCCGGGACGCCTGATCGGTGAAAAACTGTTTTTT. The variable domain in full, completed from reference TRBV2 and TRBJ1-4, reads EPEVTQTPSHQVTQMGQEVILRCVPISNHLYFYWYRQILGQKVEFLVSFYNNEISEKSEIFDDQFSVERPDGSNFTLKIRSTKLEDSAMYFCASSAGDPGRLIGEKLFFGSGTQLSVL.